The 31 T cell receptor beta chains given below trace back to one sample, sequenced in a study of shared clonotypes between healthy human individuals. Using immunoSEQ multiplex PCR, the repertoire was profiled, and TCRdb retains in-frame clones only, with some absent. The sample contains roughly 2.5 million clones, around 90% of which appear only once. The sequencing input was naive CD4+ T cells sorted from blood. The sample's subset: CD45RA+ positively selected. These receptors all come from a man aged 18-30 years in good health.

This clone occurred once. This rearrangement joins TRBV7-6 to TRBJ2-3; weak D call: TRBD1 (6 bases). From germline, CDR1 is SGHVS and CDR2 FNYEAQ. Between the trimmed V and J ends, which lost 1 base and 2 bases, there was a span of 10 bases. The CDR3 sequence is 15 residues long. CDR3 amino acids: CASSLVGDNTDTQYF. The CDR3 DNA is TGTGCCAGCAGCTTAGTCGGGGACAACACAGATACGCAGTATTTT. The variable domain in full, completed from reference TRBV7-6 and TRBJ2-3, reads GAGVSQSPRYKVTKRGQDVALRCDPISGHVSLYWYRQALGQGPEFLTYFNYEAQQDKSGLPNDRFSAERPEGSISTLTIQRTEQRDSAMYRCASSLVGDNTDTQYFGPGTRLTVL.

V gene TRBV6-5 combines with J gene TRBJ1-1, with D hard to call. V was trimmed by 10 bases and J by 1 base, leaving 13 bases between them. The CDR3 length is 13 residues. Germline CDR1 is MNHEY and CDR2 is SVGAGI. CDR3 DNA: TGTGCCACCTATCGGAGGGCGAACACTGAAGCTTTCTTT. It yields the protein CATYRRANTEAFF.

The chain is built from TRBV18 and TRBJ2-2; D call uncertain. There are 13 residues in the CDR3. CDR1 and CDR2 from the germline V gene are KGHSH and LQKENI. Trimming removed 5 bases from V and 0 bases from J, with 4 bases in between. CDR3 amino acids: CASSKANTGELFF. CDR3 DNA: TGTGCCAGCTCAAAAGCGAACACCGGGGAGCTGTTTTTT.

The chain recombines TRBV10-2 with TRBJ2-2; D remains unclear. Germline V gives CDR1 WSHSY, CDR2 SAAADI. The CDR3 runs to 15 residues. The V end was cut by 0 bases, the J end by 0 bases, with 5 bases between. This CDR3 is CASSESYANTGELFF. Written as DNA, the CDR3 is TGCGCCAGCAGTGAGTCCTATGCGAACACCGGGGAGCTGTTTTTT.

The V and J genes are TRBV29-1 and TRBJ1-2; D unresolved. The CDR3 consists of 14 residues. CDR1 and CDR2 from the germline V gene are SQVTM and ANQGSEA. The V gene lost 5 bases and the J gene lost 2 bases, with 15 bases spanning the gap. This chain's CDR3 is CSVPNRRGNYGYTF. The CDR3 bases are TGCAGCGTTCCCAATCGTAGAGGGAACTATGGCTACACCTTC.

Of note for this clone: This same CDR3 is encoded by further DNA sequences in the sample. The V and J genes are TRBV19 and TRBJ2-7, with a weak D call TRBD1 (6 bases). CDR1 and CDR2 from the germline V gene are LNHDA and SQIVND (reference sequence). The CDR3 sequence is 14 residues long. V was cut by 3 bases and J by 4 bases, with 13 bases left in between. In DNA, the CDR3 is TGTGCCAGTAGTATTAGGCAGGGGAGTTACGAGCAGTACTTC. It encodes CASSIRQGSYEQYF.

The genes are TRBV27 and TRBJ2-7; D assignment may be TRBD1 or TRBD2 (5 bases each). The CDR3 sequence is 14 residues long. CDR1 and CDR2 (germline): MNHEY, SMNVEV (reference sequence). Trimming left V 1 base short and J 3 bases short, with 10 bases between. CDR3 loop: CASSLYRGNYEQYF. CDR3 DNA: TGTGCCAGCAGTTTATACCGGGGCAACTACGAGCAGTACTTC.

The sample holds one count of this clone. The chain combines TRBV7-9 with TRBJ1-5, with a weak D call TRBD1 (6 bases). V was pared by 3 bases and J by 7 bases, with 16 bases between. Germline V gene data show CDR1 as SEHNR and CDR2 as FQNEAQ (reference sequence). CDR3 size: 15 residues. The CDR3 protein is CASSFSGGAGQPQHF. CDR3 sequence (DNA): TGTGCCAGCAGCTTTAGCGGGGGGGCCGGCCAGCCCCAGCATTTT. The variable domain in full, with the rest retrieved from reference TRBV7-9 and TRBJ1-5, is DTGVSQNPRHKITKRGQNVTFRCDPISEHNRLYWYRQTLGQGPEFLTYFQNEAQLEKSRLLSDRFSAERPKGSFSTLEIQRTEQGDSAMYLCASSFSGGAGQPQHFGDGTRLSIL.

V and J are TRBV5-6 and TRBJ1-3; 11 bases are shared with TRBD1. This CDR3 region has 14 residues. J was trimmed by 11 bases and V by 2 bases; bases with no gene match: 6. Germline CDR1 is SGHDT and CDR2 is YYEEEE. This CDR3 reads CASSFRDRGTAIYF. The DNA of the CDR3 is TGTGCCAGCAGCTTCAGGGACAGGGGGACCGCCATATATTTT.

This sequence joins TRBV4-1 and TRBJ1-3; D is uncertain. The CDR3 spans 16 residues. Trimming took off 0 bases at V and 3 bases at J, with 12 bases between the two ends. Per the germline V gene, CDR1 is MGHRA and CDR2 is YSYEKL. CDR3 sequence reads: CASSQDQSLGGNTIYF. The CDR3, as DNA: TGCGCCAGCAGCCAAGATCAGTCTTTGGGTGGAAACACCATATATTTT.

The V and J genes are TRBV18 and TRBJ1-6; D is unresolved. There are 17 residues in the CDR3. Germline V gene sequence: CDR1 KGHSH, CDR2 LQKENI. V lost 2 bases and J lost 0, with 11 bases in between. Written as DNA, the CDR3 is TGTGCCAGCTCACCATTGGCTCCCCGCTCCTATAATTCACCCCTCCACTTT. It encodes CASSPLAPRSYNSPLHF. Combining the CDR3 with reference TRBV18 and TRBJ1-6 gives the whole variable domain NAGVMQNPRHLVRRRGQEARLRCSPMKGHSHVYWYRQLPEEGLKFMVYLQKENIIDESGMPKERFSAEFPKEGPSILRIQQVVRGDSAAYFCASSPLAPRSYNSPLHFGNGTRLTVT.

Regarding this clone: Other DNA sequences in this specimen translate into the identical CDR3. This chain joins TRBV7-2 and TRBJ2-5; possible D gene TRBD2, 5 bases. CDR3 size: 13 residues. Looked up from germline, CDR1 is SGHTA and CDR2 is FQGNSA. V lost 4 bases and J lost 4, with 10 bases in between. CDR3 bases: TGTGCCAGCAGCTCGTCTCGGGGAGAGACCCAGTACTTC. Translation: CASSSSRGETQYF.

In DNA form, the CDR3 reads TGTGCCAGCAGCGACCTCAGGGGGCTGTCCTACGAGCAGTACTTC. It is translated as CASSDLRGLSYEQYF. V and J are TRBV6-4 and TRBJ2-7; 8 bases match TRBD1. Germline V CDR1 and CDR2: MRHNA, SNTAGT. CDR3 size: 15 residues. J was trimmed by 1 base and V by 6 bases; bases with no gene match: 8.

This clone has only one observation. V and J are TRBV7-2 and TRBJ2-2, with D tentatively TRBD1 (5 bases). CDR3 length: 14 residues. Germline V gives CDR1 SGHTA, CDR2 FQGNSA. V gave up 2 bases and J gave up 6 bases, with 10 bases separating them. CDR3 protein: CASSLRQGAGELFF. The CDR3 region has the DNA TGTGCCAGCAGCTTAAGGCAGGGTGCCGGGGAGCTGTTTTTT.

The chain has TRBV4-1 and TRBJ2-7, with 8 bases lining up with TRBD2. The CDR3 runs to 15 residues. Looked up from germline, CDR1 is MGHRA and CDR2 is YSYEKL. V dropped 0 bases and J dropped 4; count of bases not matched to a gene: 5. CDR3 sequence reads: CASSQDRTSSYEQYF. Written as DNA, the CDR3 is TGCGCCAGCAGCCAAGATCGGACTAGCTCTTACGAGCAGTACTTC.

The chain links TRBV7-9 to TRBJ2-5; 7 bases agree with TRBD2. This CDR3 has 17 amino acids. J lost 2 bases, V lost 2 bases, and 11 bases had no gene match. The V gene's germline CDR1 is SEHNR and CDR2 FQNEAQ (reference sequence). The DNA for the CDR3 is TGTGCCAGCAGCTTATCAGGACTAGGGCTCCCACAAGAGACCCAGTACTTC. Its translation is CASSLSGLGLPQETQYF.

This clone has more than one count but fewer than ten. Distinct nucleotide sequences in the sample also encode this CDR3. The chain links TRBV5-1 to TRBJ1-1, with 7 bases aligning to TRBD1. With 2 bases clipped from V and 1 base from J, the junction kept 5 bases outside the gene matches. Germline-derived CDR1 and CDR2 are SGHRS and YFSETQ. This CDR3 contains 15 residues. The CDR3 loop reads CASSLGGTANTEAFF. DNA of the CDR3: TGCGCCAGCAGCTTAGGTGGGACAGCGAACACTGAAGCTTTCTTT.

This clone appeared once. Distinct nucleotide sequences in the sample also encode this CDR3. CDR3 region: CASSVGTSGTDTQYF. The CDR3 DNA reads TGTGCCAGCAGCGTAGGGACATCCGGCACAGATACGCAGTATTTT. J is TRBJ2-3 and V is TRBV9; TRBD1 might be the D (5 bases). Germline loops: CDR1 SGDLS, CDR2 YYNGEE. Trimming removed 0 bases at V and 1 base at J, with 9 bases between. The CDR3 loop spans 15 amino acids.

V gene TRBV6-5 combines with J gene TRBJ1-6; TRBD1 agrees at 9 bases. The V and J ends lost 4 bases and 8 bases, in that order; junction bases with no gene match: 9. CDR3 length: 16 amino acids. Germline V CDR1 and CDR2: MNHEY, SVGAGI. CDR3 sequence reads: CASSLGPTGGYSPLHF. Here the CDR3 DNA reads TGTGCCAGCAGTTTGGGCCCGACAGGGGGTTATTCACCCCTCCACTTT.

The chain has TRBV6-5 and TRBJ2-7, with 7 bases aligning to TRBD1. The CDR3 is 14 amino acids. Germline CDR1 reads MNHEY; CDR2 reads SVGAGI. The V and J ends lost 6 bases and 7 bases, in that order; junction bases with no gene match: 12. CDR3 amino acids: CASSRGQVGEEQYF. The DNA for the CDR3 is TGTGCCAGCAGCCGCGGACAGGTGGGCGAGGAGCAGTACTTC.

V usage is TRBV30 and J usage is TRBJ2-1; possible D gene TRBD2, 5 bases. Germline assignment: CDR1 GTSNPN and CDR2 SVGIG (reference sequence). V was clipped by 6 bases and J by 7 bases, with 19 bases between them. CDR3 size: 14 residues. CDR3 nucleotides: TGTGCCTGCCCGTTATCCTGGACTGAAAATGAGCAGTTCTTC. Residues: CACPLSWTENEQFF.

The rearrangement links TRBV11-3 to TRBJ2-2, with 10 bases that match TRBD2. V lost 7 bases and J lost 0; bases outside the gene matches: 8. This CDR3 region has 17 residues. Germline V gene sequence: CDR1 SGHNT, CDR2 YENEEA. This CDR3 is CASTKSGGATNTGELFF. In DNA, the CDR3 is TGTGCCAGCACCAAAAGCGGGGGGGCGACGAACACCGGGGAGCTGTTTTTT.

The gene calls are TRBV30 and TRBJ1-6, with a tentative D call TRBD1 (5 bases). The CDR3 has 14 residues. The V end was cut by 3 bases, the J end by 8 bases, with 14 bases between. Germline CDR1 and CDR2: GTSNPN and SVGIG (reference sequence). The CDR3: CAWSRDFKDSPLHF. The CDR3 DNA reads as TGTGCCTGGAGCAGGGACTTCAAGGATTCACCCCTCCACTTT.

This chain links TRBV7-9 with TRBJ1-4, with unresolved D. The V and J ends lost 5 bases and 0 bases respectively, with 7 bases between them. The CDR3 sequence is 14 residues long. Germline V gene lookup returns CDR1 SEHNR and CDR2 FQNEAQ (reference sequence). The CDR3 sequence: CASSRDSTNEKLFF. Written as DNA, the CDR3 is TGTGCCAGCAGCCGAGACTCAACTAATGAAAAACTGTTTTTT.

On this clone itself: The junction differs from germline at one of its ends, possibly a read error. The sample has other DNA sequences that encode this CDR3 too. The rearrangement links TRBV7-7 to TRBJ2-1; 9 bases map to TRBD1. CDR1 SSHAT and CDR2 FNYEAQ come from the germline V gene (reference sequence). This CDR3 contains 15 residues. CDR3 sequence reads: CASSPGQGSYNEQFF. For the CDR3, the DNA is TGTGCTAGCAGCCCCGGACAGGGGTCCTACAATGAGCAGTTCTTC.

This rearrangement joins TRBV5-1 to TRBJ2-3; TRBD1 aligns across 9 bases. The CDR3 has 15 amino acids. The germline V gene encodes CDR1 SGHRS and CDR2 YFSETQ. Trimming took 7 bases from V and 0 from J; bases not matched to a gene: 6. The chain's CDR3 is CASGPQGASTDTQYF. Written as DNA, the CDR3 is TGCGCCAGCGGCCCACAGGGGGCCAGCACAGATACGCAGTATTTT.

The chain has TRBV7-2 and TRBJ2-4; 7 nucleotides agree with TRBD1. CDR1 SGHTA and CDR2 FQGNSA come from the germline V gene. This CDR3 contains 14 residues. With V trimmed by 1 base and J by 8 bases, 5 bases remained unmatched. CDR3 coding DNA: TGTGCCAGCAGCTTAGGGCAGGGGGTTTACATTCAGTACTTC. It translates to CASSLGQGVYIQYF. Full variable domain (remainder filled in from reference TRBV7-2 and TRBJ2-4): GAGVSQSPSNKVTEKGKDVELRCDPISGHTALYWYRQSLGQGLEFLIYFQGNSAPDKSGLPSDRFSAERTGGSVSTLTIQRTQQEDSAVYLCASSLGQGVYIQYFGAGTRLSVL.

With regard to this clone: One end of the junction varies from germline; a read error may be responsible. The chain carries TRBV7-7 and TRBJ2-5; no clear D. Germline CDR1 SSHAT, CDR2 FNYEAQ (reference sequence). The CDR3 is 14 amino acids. CDR3 region: CASSLVGPKETQYF. The CDR3 DNA follows: TGTGCTAGCAGCTTAGTAGGGCCGAAAGAGACCCAGTACTTC.

The chain couples TRBV1 to TRBJ2-7; no check of the table's D call, TRBD2, against the DNA was made. TRBV1 is tagged as a pseudogene. The CDR3 loop spans 14 amino acids. In DNA form, the CDR3 reads TGCACCAGCCCAGGAGGGTGCCCCTCCTACGAGCAGTACTTC. It is translated as CTSPGGCPSYEQYF.

The J gene is TRBJ2-7, the V gene TRBV19; 10 bases fit TRBD1. The CDR3 totals 14 residues. V lost 5 bases, J lost 6 bases, and 7 bases stayed unmatched. CDR1 is LNHDA, CDR2 SQIVND, per germline (reference sequence). The CDR3 sequence: CASSLRQGAGEQYF. The CDR3 bases are TGTGCCAGTAGTCTTCGACAGGGGGCGGGCGAGCAGTACTTC. Looking up the rest from reference TRBV19 and TRBJ2-7 gives the full variable domain: DGGITQSPKYLFRKEGQNVTLSCEQNLNHDAMYWYRQDPGQGLRLIYYSQIVNDFQKGDIAEGYSVSREKKESFPLTVTSAQKNPTAFYLCASSLRQGAGEQYFGPGTRLTVT.

The V call is TRBV11-2, the J call TRBJ2-7, with 13 bases lining up with TRBD2. The CDR3 contains 17 residues. Germline V gene sequence: CDR1 SGHAT, CDR2 FQNNGV. J was trimmed by 6 bases and V by 0 bases; bases with no gene match: 8. CDR3 sequence (DNA): TGTGCCAGCAGCTTAGATAGGAGACTAGCGGGAGGAATCGAGCAGTACTTC. This translates into CASSLDRRLAGGIEQYF. Full variable domain (missing parts from reference TRBV11-2 and TRBJ2-7): EAGVAQSPRYKIIEKRQSVAFWCNPISGHATLYWYQQILGQGPKLLIQFQNNGVVDDSQLPKDRFSAERLKGVDSTLKIQPAKLEDSAVYLCASSLDRRLAGGIEQYFGPGTRLTVT.